Below are 10 T cell receptor beta chains sequenced from a single sample in a study of blood T cells in healthy people across ages. Sample-barcoded 5' priming and a J-beta primer mix drove a second PCR of about 6 to 11 cycles. TCRdb reprocessed the 5' RACE reads with MiXCR, giving one entry per CDR3 protein. This table holds approximately 730,000 distinct CDR3 sequences, about 55% found once. The sequenced sample was blood. The receptor set was obtained from an elderly man in good health.

The chain has TRBV7-2 and TRBJ2-3, with D tentatively TRBD2 (5 bases). The CDR3 is 13 residues long. The V gene's germline CDR1 is SGHTA and CDR2 FQGNSA. Deletions cut 1 base from V and 14 bases from J, with 16 bases between. The CDR3 region is CASSLGASRYAYF. Written as DNA, the CDR3 is TGTGCCAGCAGCTTAGGGGCTAGCCGATACGCGTATTTT.

This clonotype was picked up a small number of times. This CDR3 reads CASSVRTGTGHNSPLHF. The DNA of the CDR3 is TGTGCCAGCAGCGTCCGGACCGGGACAGGGCACAATTCACCCCTCCACTTT. This sequence joins TRBV12-3 or TRBV12-4 and TRBJ1-6, with 9 bases matching TRBD1. V was pared by 6 bases and J by 7 bases, with 13 bases of the junction left unmatched. This CDR3 is 17 amino acids long.

The chain's CDR3 is CASSQAIRAHEQYF. CDR3 DNA sequence: TGTGCCAGCAGCCAAGCAATCAGGGCCCACGAGCAGTACTTC. The rearrangement joins TRBV14 to TRBJ2-7, with D possibly matching TRBD1 (5 bases). The CDR3 contains 14 residues. V lost 1 base to trimming and J lost 5 bases, with 12 bases between them. Germline V gene data show CDR1 as SGHDN and CDR2 as FVKESK.

CDR3 loop: CASSLVPGNYEQYF. The CDR3 coding sequence is TGCGCCAGCAGCTTGGTGCCAGGAAACTACGAGCAGTACTTC. This chain links TRBV5-1 with TRBJ2-7; no reliable D call. Germline loops: CDR1 SGHRS, CDR2 YFSETQ. Trimming stripped 0 bases from V and 3 bases from J, with 10 bases between. The CDR3 covers 14 residues.

This clonotype was seen only a few times. The V call is TRBV28, the J call TRBJ2-3; D perhaps matches TRBD2 (6 bases). In germline, CDR1 is MDHEN, CDR2 SYDVKM. Trimming pared 5 bases from V and 14 bases from J, leaving 20 bases between. The CDR3 runs 13 residues. For the CDR3, the DNA is TGTGCCAGCAGTATCCCGGGAGACAGATACGCGTATTTT. Amino acid sequence: CASSIPGDRYAYF.

This clonotype was detected only a few times. The chain combines TRBV12-3 or TRBV12-4 with TRBJ1-5, with D unresolved. V was clipped by 7 bases and J by 2 bases, with 18 bases between them. The CDR3 covers 16 residues. The CDR3 region has the DNA TGTGCCAGCATCTCCGGGGATGGGGAAGGCAATCAGCCCCAGCATTTT. Amino acids: CASISGDGEGNQPQHF.

The rearrangement joins TRBV7-9 to TRBJ2-7, with D perhaps TRBD2 (6 bases). Per germline, CDR1 SEHNR and CDR2 FQNEAQ (reference sequence). The CDR3 covers 13 residues. The V end lost 6 bases, the J end lost 7 bases, and 16 bases lay between the germline ends. The CDR3 sequence: CASSNSGYEEQYF. In DNA form, the CDR3 reads TGTGCCAGCAGTAATAGCGGATACGAAGAGCAGTACTTC.

The chain couples TRBV4-2 to TRBJ1-2; possibly TRBD1 for D (5 bases). This CDR3 comprises 16 residues. Trimming removed 4 bases from V and 4 bases from J, with 19 bases in between. CDR1 is LGHNA and CDR2 is YNFKEQ in the germline V gene. The CDR3 here is CASSPRWGSFGYGYTF. Written as DNA, the CDR3 is TGTGCCAGCAGCCCCAGGTGGGGCAGCTTCGGCTATGGCTACACCTTC.

The chain joins TRBV12-3 or TRBV12-4 to TRBJ2-1; D ambiguous. Trimming left V 3 bases short and J 6 bases short, with 12 bases between. The CDR3 has 14 amino acids. The CDR3 DNA sequence: TGTGCCAGCAGTTTTCAGGCTCCTCCCAATGAGCAGTTCTTC. As protein: CASSFQAPPNEQFF.

The chain combines TRBV6-1 with TRBJ2-7; D uncertain. From germline, CDR1 is MNHNS and CDR2 SASEGT. This CDR3 is 11 amino acids long. The V and J ends lost 4 bases and 7 bases respectively, with 8 bases between them. Written as DNA, the CDR3 is TGTGCCAGCAGTGCCTATAGGGAGCAGTACTTC. Its protein product is CASSAYREQYF.